A selection of T cell receptor beta chains follows, all from one sample in a study of CD8 T cells in ankylosing spondylitis. One entry per CDR3 protein results from TCRdb running MiXCR on the 5' RACE reads. This table has some 250,000 distinct CDR3 sequences, around 10% appearing once. The sequenced sample was blood, either unsorted or a sorted T cell fraction (not recorded which). Receptor source: a male donor with ankylosing spondylitis or in good health (not recorded which). The CDR3 runs from the conserved cysteine through the conserved F or W. The D gene is left open where the match is weak. The size of a clone is reported for some rows only, either as once, few or many, or as a class for expanded clones.

>many|TRBJ1-3|TRBV29-1|13|NA
TGCAGCGTCGGGTGTGAGGATGGAAACACCATATATTTT
CSVGCEDGNTIYF
>many|TRBJ1-4|TRBV10-3|11|NA
TGTGCCAGCGGTGTCGGGGAAAAACTGTTTTTT
CASGVGEKLFF
>many|TRBJ2-1|TRBV5-1|14|TRBD2
TGCGCCAGCAGTCTCGGGAGGAGGTACAATGAGCAGTTCTTC
CASSLGRRYNEQFF
>many|TRBJ2-4|TRBV3-1|15|NA
TGTGCCAGCAGCCAACCCGGGAGCGACAAAAACATTCAGTACTTC
CASSQPGSDKNIQYF
>few|TRBJ2-7|TRBV7-9|12|NA
TGTGCCAGCAGCTATACCACAAACGAGCAGTACTTC
CASSYTTNEQYF
>many|TRBJ1-6|TRBV5-6|16|NA
TGTGCCAGCAGCTTGTTCGGTAGCTCCTATAATTCACCCCTCCACTTT
CASSLFGSSYNSPLHF
>few|TRBJ2-5|TRBV18|14|TRBD1
TGTGCCAGCTCCCCGGGACAGAACCAAGAGACCCAGTACTTC
CASSPGQNQETQYF
>few|TRBJ2-3|TRBV20-1|12|NA
TGCAGTGCTCGGGGGGATGACAGGGACCAGTATTTT
CSARGDDRDQYF
>few|TRBJ2-6|TRBV7-3|18|NA
TGTGCCAGCAGCCCAAAAGGGAACAGGGCCTCTGGGGCCAACGTCCTGACTTTC
CASSPKGNRASGANVLTF
>NA|TRBJ2-3|TRBV11-2|14|TRBD1
TGTGCCAGCAGCTCTCTCCGGGACAGGGACCCGCAGTATTTT
CASSSLRDRDPQYF
>many|TRBJ2-1|TRBV20-1|15|TRBD2
TGCAGTGGGGAGCCGGGACTAGCGGAAAACAATGAGCAGTTCTTC
CSGEPGLAENNEQFF
>many|TRBJ1-1|TRBV29-1|11|NA
TGCAGCGTTGAATTTATTACTGAAGCTTTCTTT
CSVEFITEAFF
>many|TRBJ2-7|TRBV20-1|13|TRBD2
TGCAGTGCTCCCGGGACTACAAGCTACGAGCAGTACTTC
CSAPGTTSYEQYF
>NA|TRBJ2-6|TRBV12-3/TRBV12-4|15|NA
TGTGCCAGCACCTTTGGAGTCTCTGGGGCCAACGTCCTGACTTTC
CASTFGVSGANVLTF
>many|TRBJ1-1|TRBV5-1|15|NA
TGCGCCAGCAGCTTGGGGGGAGCGGTCTACCCTGAAGCTTTCTTT
CASSLGGAVYPEAFF
>many|TRBJ1-4|TRBV6-1|14|NA
TGTGCCAGCAGTGCCGGGCGAACTAATGAAAAACTGTTTTTT
CASSAGRTNEKLFF
>many|TRBJ1-1|TRBV20-1|16|NA
TGCAGTGCTAGAGATCTGGGGGCTCCAGTGAACACTGAAGCTTTCTTT
CSARDLGAPVNTEAFF
>many|TRBJ2-5|TRBV5-6|16|NA
TGTGCCAGCTCGGTGAGGAGAGGGAGAAGTTTGGAGACCCAGTACTTC
CASSVRRGRSLETQYF
>many|TRBJ2-3|TRBV11-2|16|TRBD2
TGTGCCAGCAGCTTAATGCCGGGAGGGTTGACAGATACGCAGTATTTT
CASSLMPGGLTDTQYF
>many|TRBJ1-2|TRBV28|12|NA
TGTGCCAGCAACGACAGGTTCGGTGGCTACACCTTC
CASNDRFGGYTF
>many|TRBJ2-2|TRBV5-1|15|NA
TGCGCCAGCAGCTCGATTCAAGGGTCCAACGGGGAGCTGTTTTTT
CASSSIQGSNGELFF
>NA|TRBJ2-1|TRBV6-2/TRBV6-3|15|TRBD2
TGTGCCAGCAGTTACCAGCGGGGGGGCCCCCTTGAGCAGTTCTTC
CASSYQRGGPLEQFF
>many|TRBJ2-7|TRBV20-1|14|TRBD2
TGCAGTGCTAGTACGGGACTAGCGGGAAGCGAGCAGTACTTC
CSASTGLAGSEQYF
>many|TRBJ2-7|TRBV5-6|14|NA
TGTGCCAGCAGTAAACTGACAGGTTCCTACGAGCAGTACTTC
CASSKLTGSYEQYF
>many|TRBJ1-2|TRBV5-1|12|NA
TGCGCCAGCAGCGCGGACTACTATGGCTACACCTTC
CASSADYYGYTF
>few|TRBJ1-2|TRBV7-9|15|NA
TGTGCCAGCAGCCATGTCGGGATTCGGGACTATGGCTACACCTTC
CASSHVGIRDYGYTF